Shown below are 9 T cell receptor beta chains from a single sample sequenced in a study of T cells after posttransplantation cyclophosphamide. Profiling relied on immunoSEQ multiplex PCR, and the TCRdb table lists in-frame clones only, not all of them. The data contain 45,000 to 65,000 clones, about 86% of them singletons. Sequencing was performed on PBMCs. All receptors derive from a man aged 30 to 39 with a blood cancer, CMV-positive, and with a related stem cell donor.

The V gene is TRBV30, the J gene TRBJ1-2, with a tentative D call TRBD1 (6 bases). The CDR3 totals 14 residues. Germline lookup yields CDR1 GTSNPN and CDR2 SVGIG (reference sequence). Deletions cut 0 bases from V and 2 bases from J, with 10 bases between. In DNA form, the CDR3 reads TGTGCCTGGAGTGTTTGGGGGCGCAACTATGGCTACACCTTC. Residues: CAWSVWGRNYGYTF.

V gene TRBV19 combines with J gene TRBJ2-7; tentative D call: TRBD1 (6 bases). This CDR3 has 14 amino acids. Germline CDR1 and CDR2: LNHDA and SQIVND (reference sequence). Trimming shortened V by 1 base and J by 1 base, and 8 bases separated the two germline ends. The DNA for the CDR3 is TGTGCCAGTAGTATAGCGGACAGTTCCTACGAGCAGTACTTC. This translates into CASSIADSSYEQYF.

This clone has only one observation. This sequence joins TRBV5-1 and TRBJ2-6; D unresolved. V gave up 4 bases and J gave up 0 bases, with 11 bases separating them. From germline, CDR1 is SGHRS and CDR2 YFSETQ. This CDR3 comprises 16 residues. The CDR3 loop is CASSLVISSGANVLTF. The CDR3 DNA reads as TGCGCCAGCAGCCTTGTGATCAGCTCTGGGGCCAACGTCCTGACTTTC.

The V and J genes are TRBV9 and TRBJ2-1, with 8 positions matching TRBD1. After removal of 3 bases from V and 1 base from J, the junction contained 6 bases not matched to a gene. The CDR3 has 16 residues. Germline CDR1 reads SGDLS; CDR2 reads YYNGEE. Here the CDR3 reads CASSGRRTGSYNEQFF. The CDR3 nucleotides read TGTGCCAGCAGCGGACGAAGGACAGGGTCCTACAATGAGCAGTTCTTC.

The rearrangement links TRBV4-1 to TRBJ1-6; D gene ambiguous. The ends were cut back, 1 base at V and 0 bases at J, with 7 bases in the middle. This CDR3 contains 16 residues. Germline loops: CDR1 MGHRA, CDR2 YSYEKL. The CDR3 reads CASSQGGSSYNSPLHF. DNA of the CDR3: TGCGCCAGCAGCCAAGGCGGGAGCTCCTATAATTCACCCCTCCACTTT.

The J gene is TRBJ1-4, the V gene TRBV6-5; D remains unclear. Trimming cost V 6 bases and J 3 bases, with 11 bases left between them. The length of the CDR3 is 14 residues. Germline CDR1 reads MNHEY; CDR2 reads SVGAGI. The CDR3 coding sequence is TGTGCCAGCAGAACGACTCTGGCTAATGAAAAACTGTTTTTT. Translated, it gives CASRTTLANEKLFF.

V gene TRBV6-5 combines with J gene TRBJ1-5; D is ambiguous. The ends were cut back, 0 bases at V and 0 bases at J, with 3 bases in the middle. The CDR3 covers 14 residues. Germline V gives CDR1 MNHEY, CDR2 SVGAGI. In nucleotides, the CDR3 is TGTGCCAGCAGTTACTCCCATAGCAATCAGCCCCAGCATTTT. Translated, it gives CASSYSHSNQPQHF.

The V and J genes are TRBV7-3 and TRBJ2-1, with D possibly TRBD2 on 5 matching bases. Germline loops: CDR1 SGHTA, CDR2 FQGTGA. CDR3 length equals 15 residues. V dropped 0 bases and J dropped 7 bases, with 13 bases sitting between them. The CDR3: CASSLTLAGKNEQFF. CDR3 DNA: TGTGCCAGCAGCTTAACGCTCGCGGGTAAGAATGAGCAGTTCTTC.

This rearrangement joins TRBV4-3 to TRBJ1-1; TRBD1 agrees at 7 bases. The CDR3 spans 15 residues. Trimming cost V 4 bases and J 1 base; bases outside gene matches: 6. Germline values: CDR1 LGHNA, CDR2 YSLEER. The CDR3 region has the DNA TGCGCCAGCAGCCGCCCGGACAGGAGGAACACTGAAGCTTTCTTT. Residues: CASSRPDRRNTEAFF.